This TCR beta chain was captured by sequencing in a study of PD-1 blockade in classical Hodgkin lymphoma. Findings of the study overall: In newly diagnosed patients, baseline TCR diversity was reportedly below that of healthy donors. Whoever responded completely had baseline diversity much like that seen in newly diagnosed patients. CD4+ TCR diversity climbed significantly by C4D1, unlike CD8+ TCR diversity.

The germline V gene encodes CDR1 MDHEN and CDR2 SYDVKM. V was trimmed by 8 bases and J by 1 base, leaving 12 bases between them. CDR3 size: 14 residues. About this clone itself: Antigen specificity is unknown. This specimen includes other DNA sequences encoding the same CDR3.

The time point is: cycle 4 day 1 (C4D1), after less than 7 weeks of nivolumab. Relapses following autologous stem cell transplantation were seen in all patients, with brentuximab vedotin exposure varying. Clones were read by immunoSEQ multiplex PCR, and TCRdb kept only the in-frame ones, dropping some. The sample includes roughly 100,000 clones, 90% to 95% seen only once; the top ten take around 2%. The chain is built from TRBV28 and TRBJ1-5; possible D gene TRBD1, 5 bases. The material was peripheral blood mononuclear cells (PBMCs), obtained before the fourth cycle of nivolumab. The TCR originated in a human donor with classical Hodgkin lymphoma. The CDR3 nucleotides read TGTGCCAGCCGGGCCGGGGGGAGCAATCAGCCCCAGCATTTT. The encoded protein is CASRAGGSNQPQHF.